Listed below are T cell receptor beta chains from one sample, sequenced in a study of T cell repertoires in aging, cancer and after chemotherapy. TCRdb ran MiXCR on the multiplex PCR reads and lists one entry per CDR3 protein. The sample has under 10,000 distinct CDR3 sequences, around 40% seen once. Sample: blood. The receptors derive from a human donor in good health. The CDR3 runs from the conserved cysteine through the conserved F or W. The order of the fields is clone size, D gene, V gene, J gene, CDR3 DNA, CDR3 protein. D genes are given only for firm matches. Clone size is shown for a subset of rows, as once, few, many or a class of expanded clone.

clone_size: NA; d_call: TRBD2; v_call: TRBV12-3/TRBV12-4; j_call: TRBJ2-5; cdr3_nt: TGTGCCAGCAGTTTTGGGGGACTAGCGGGCTACCAAGAGACCCAGTACTTC; cdr3_aa: CASSFGGLAGYQETQYF
clone_size: NA; d_call: NA; v_call: TRBV6-5; j_call: TRBJ2-5; cdr3_nt: TGTGCCAGCAGTTCCCAAATTCGAGAGACCCAGTACTTC; cdr3_aa: CASSSQIRETQYF
clone_size: few; d_call: TRBD2; v_call: TRBV12-3/TRBV12-4; j_call: TRBJ2-5; cdr3_nt: TGTGCCAGCAGTCCCGTCCGGGGAGCGGGGGAGCAAGAGACCCAGTACTTC; cdr3_aa: CASSPVRGAGEQETQYF
clone_size: large; d_call: TRBD2; v_call: TRBV29-1; j_call: TRBJ2-1; cdr3_nt: TGCAGCGTGGCCGGGGGGAGCTCCTACAATGAGCAGTTCTTC; cdr3_aa: CSVAGGSSYNEQFF
clone_size: NA; d_call: NA; v_call: TRBV5-5; j_call: TRBJ2-4; cdr3_nt: TGTGTCAGCAGCTTGTCGGGTGCCTTAGCCAAAAACATTCAGTACTTC; cdr3_aa: CVSSLSGALAKNIQYF
clone_size: once; d_call: NA; v_call: TRBV11-1; j_call: TRBJ2-7; cdr3_nt: TGTGCCAGCAGCTTATATCAGGGATATAACGAGCAGTACTTC; cdr3_aa: CASSLYQGYNEQYF
clone_size: NA; d_call: NA; v_call: TRBV20-1; j_call: TRBJ2-3; cdr3_nt: TGCAGTGTAAAGGTCGGAGCCACAGATACGCAGTATTTT; cdr3_aa: CSVKVGATDTQYF
clone_size: NA; d_call: NA; v_call: TRBV6-5; j_call: TRBJ1-2; cdr3_nt: TGTGCCAGCAGTTCCTGGGCTACTAACTATGGCTACACCTTC; cdr3_aa: CASSSWATNYGYTF
clone_size: medium-sized; d_call: TRBD1; v_call: TRBV19; j_call: TRBJ1-2; cdr3_nt: TGTGCCAGTAGTACTACAGGGGACAACTATGGCTACACCTTC; cdr3_aa: CASSTTGDNYGYTF
clone_size: NA; d_call: TRBD2; v_call: TRBV10-3; j_call: TRBJ2-3; cdr3_nt: TGTGCCATCCTAGCGGGAGCTAGTACGCAGTATTTT; cdr3_aa: CAILAGASTQYF
clone_size: few; d_call: TRBD2; v_call: TRBV6-1; j_call: TRBJ2-7; cdr3_nt: TGTGCCAGCATCCCTCAGGGACTAGGGTACGAGCAGTACTTC; cdr3_aa: CASIPQGLGYEQYF
clone_size: few; d_call: TRBD1; v_call: TRBV27; j_call: TRBJ2-5; cdr3_nt: TGTGCCAGCAGTCCAAGGACAGGGCATGAAGAGACCCAGTACTTC; cdr3_aa: CASSPRTGHEETQYF
clone_size: NA; d_call: NA; v_call: TRBV15; j_call: TRBJ1-1; cdr3_nt: TGTGCCACCAGCAGACCGGGACAAGGAGACACTGAAGCTTTCTTT; cdr3_aa: CATSRPGQGDTEAFF
clone_size: few; d_call: NA; v_call: TRBV5-6; j_call: TRBJ2-2; cdr3_nt: TGTGCCAGCAGCTTAGTTGCTGGAGCGAACACCGGGGAGCTGTTTTTT; cdr3_aa: CASSLVAGANTGELFF
clone_size: NA; d_call: NA; v_call: TRBV6-2/TRBV6-3; j_call: TRBJ2-2; cdr3_nt: TGTGCCAGCAGTTACTCGGACAACACCGGGGAGCTGTTTTTT; cdr3_aa: CASSYSDNTGELFF
clone_size: few; d_call: NA; v_call: TRBV27; j_call: TRBJ2-3; cdr3_nt: TGTGCCAGCAGTTTCACAGGGGATACGCAGTATTTT; cdr3_aa: CASSFTGDTQYF
clone_size: NA; d_call: NA; v_call: TRBV6-2/TRBV6-3; j_call: TRBJ2-1; cdr3_nt: TGTGCCAGCAGCCGTAGCGGAATCCACTACAATGAGCAGTTCTTC; cdr3_aa: CASSRSGIHYNEQFF
clone_size: medium-sized; d_call: TRBD2; v_call: TRBV6-5; j_call: TRBJ2-2; cdr3_nt: TGTGCCAGCAGTCGGACTAGCGGGGGGCGCCGGGCCACCGGGGAGCTGTTTTTT; cdr3_aa: CASSRTSGGRRATGELFF
clone_size: NA; d_call: NA; v_call: TRBV6-1; j_call: TRBJ1-5; cdr3_nt: TGTGCCAGCAGTGAGGACAGTGGGGCGCCAAATCAGCCCCAGCATTTT; cdr3_aa: CASSEDSGAPNQPQHF
clone_size: few; d_call: NA; v_call: TRBV19; j_call: TRBJ1-2; cdr3_nt: TGTGCCTCCCGACAGGTTCCTAACTATGGCTACACCTTC; cdr3_aa: CASRQVPNYGYTF